These 5 T cell receptor beta chains came from one sample sequenced in a study of shared clonotypes between healthy human individuals (dated by TCRdb to 2018 to 2020). Libraries were constructed by the immunoSEQ multiplex PCR assay. This is the immuneACCESS table as TCRdb keeps it, with only in-frame sequences that have V and J called. A part of the clones is gone; compared with another copy, unresolved V genes explain less than half, and the rest is unexplained. This sample lists about 2,500,000 clones; approximately 94% were detected once. The ten largest clones represent around 0.14% of the sample. Sample: naive CD4+ T cells sorted from blood. Read against the paper, the sample's cell subset or site label means: CD45RA+ positively selected. These receptors were obtained from a man between 18 and 29 years old in good health.

The V and J genes are TRBV28 and TRBJ1-4; no reliable D call. CDR1 and CDR2 from the germline V gene are MDHEN and SYDVKM. The V end was cut by 4 bases, the J end by 8 bases, with 11 bases between. The CDR3 is 13 amino acids. CDR3 in amino acids: CASSWGEREKLFF. CDR3 in DNA: TGTGCCAGCAGTTGGGGAGAACGAGAAAAACTGTTTTTT.

The chain links TRBV5-6 to TRBJ2-7, with a weak D call TRBD2 (6 bases). V shed 10 bases and J shed 7 bases, with 21 bases lying between them. CDR3 size: 13 residues. Germline-derived CDR1 and CDR2 are SGHDT and YYEEEE. CDR3 sequence (DNA): TGTGCCTCCCTCATGGCAGGCCGGGGGGAGCAGTACTTC. It codes for CASLMAGRGEQYF.

The rearrangement uses TRBV6-1 and TRBJ1-4; a weak D match, TRBD1 (5 bases). Trimming shortened V by 5 bases and J by 8 bases, and 12 bases separated the two germline ends. The CDR3 is 13 amino acids. The germline V gene has CDR1 MNHNS and CDR2 SASEGT. The CDR3 nucleotides read TGTGCCAGCAGTAAACAGGTTGGGGAAAAACTGTTTTTT. It codes for CASSKQVGEKLFF.

This clone was seen once. The chain is built from TRBV4-1 and TRBJ1-3; D is unclear. CDR3 length: 14 residues. V lost 2 bases and J lost 0, with 5 bases in between. Germline CDR1 and CDR2: MGHRA and YSYEKL. CDR3 DNA: TGCGCCAGCAGCCAACCCCCCTCTGGAAACACCATATATTTT. Encoded protein: CASSQPPSGNTIYF.

The J gene is TRBJ1-5, the V gene TRBV23-1; no clear D gene. TRBV23-1 is an open reading frame whose function is uncertain. This CDR3 has 15 amino acids. V was pared by 0 bases and J by 3 bases, with 9 bases between. CDR3 sequence reads: CASSQSWRVNQPQHF. CDR3 DNA: TGCGCCAGCAGTCAATCGTGGAGGGTCAATCAGCCCCAGCATTTT.